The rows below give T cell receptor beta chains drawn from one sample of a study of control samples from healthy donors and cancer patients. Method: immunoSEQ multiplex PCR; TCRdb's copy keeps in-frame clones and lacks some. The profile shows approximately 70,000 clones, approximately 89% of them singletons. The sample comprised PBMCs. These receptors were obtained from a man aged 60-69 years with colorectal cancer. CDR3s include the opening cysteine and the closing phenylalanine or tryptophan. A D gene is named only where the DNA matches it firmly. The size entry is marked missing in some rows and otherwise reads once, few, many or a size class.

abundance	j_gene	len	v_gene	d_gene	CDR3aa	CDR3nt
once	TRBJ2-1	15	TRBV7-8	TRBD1	CASSFPTGAHNEQFF	TGTGCCAGCAGCTTCCCGACAGGGGCCCACAATGAGCAGTTCTTC
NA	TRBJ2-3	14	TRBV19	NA	CASSMGFAADTQYF	TGTGCCAGTAGTATGGGCTTCGCGGCAGATACGCAGTATTTT
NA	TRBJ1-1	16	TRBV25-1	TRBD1	CASSESGRGRFTEAFF	TGTGCCAGCAGTGAATCGGGCAGGGGGCGTTTCACTGAAGCTTTCTTT
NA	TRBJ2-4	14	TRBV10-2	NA	CASSEEGAKNIQYF	TGCGCCAGCAGTGAAGAGGGGGCCAAAAACATTCAGTACTTC
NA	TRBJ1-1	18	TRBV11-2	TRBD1	CASRRYGTALSGNTEAFF	TGTGCCAGCAGGCGATATGGGACAGCCCTGTCAGGGAACACTGAAGCTTTCTTT
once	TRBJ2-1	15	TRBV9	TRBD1	CASSTGQGAYNEQFF	TGTGCCAGCAGCACGGGACAGGGAGCCTACAATGAGCAGTTCTTC
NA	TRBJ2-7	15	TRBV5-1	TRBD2	CASSPLPGLPYEQYF	TGCGCCAGCAGCCCACTCCCGGGACTACCCTACGAGCAGTACTTC
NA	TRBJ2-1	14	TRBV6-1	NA	CASSEIRANHEQFF	TGTGCCAGCAGTGAAATCCGGGCTAACCATGAGCAGTTCTTC
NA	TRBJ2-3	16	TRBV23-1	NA	CASSPVIGPHTDTQYF	TGCGCCAGCAGCCCCGTGATAGGGCCCCACACAGATACGCAGTATTTT
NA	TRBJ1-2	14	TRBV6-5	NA	CASSSGGPGYGYTF	TGTGCCAGCAGTTCGGGGGGCCCCGGCTATGGCTACACCTTC
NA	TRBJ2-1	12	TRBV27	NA	CASSRGWNEQFF	TGTGCCAGCTCAAGAGGGTGGAATGAGCAGTTCTTC
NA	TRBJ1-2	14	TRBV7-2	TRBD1	CASTQTGVYYGYTF	TGTGCCAGCACCCAGACAGGGGTCTACTATGGCTACACCTTC